These 30 T cell receptor beta chains came from one sample sequenced in a study of OX40 agonist ivuxolimab in advanced cancers. Here immunoSEQ multiplex PCR was the method, and the copy in TCRdb shows in-frame clones only, minus some. The sample carries more than 60,000 clones, about 87% recorded once. This specimen consisted of CD4+ or CD8+ T cells sorted from blood, obtained in a trial of the OX40 agonist ivuxolimab. These receptor sequences come from an adult with an advanced solid tumor such as melanoma, head and neck, liver or kidney cancer.

The chain links TRBV5-1 to TRBJ2-3; TRBD1 matches at 7 bases. Germline-derived CDR1 and CDR2 are SGHRS and YFSETQ. The ends lost 5 bases at V and 0 bases at J; junction bases unmatched: 6. This CDR3 spans 15 amino acids. The chain's CDR3 is CASRAGTVSTDTQYF. In DNA, the CDR3 is TGCGCCAGCAGGGCCGGGACAGTGAGCACAGATACGCAGTATTTT.

In this sample, this clone turned up once. The genes are TRBV10-3 and TRBJ2-2; D remains ambiguous. CDR3 length equals 14 residues. Germline values: CDR1 ENHRY, CDR2 SYGVKD. V was clipped by 3 bases and J by 1 base, with 6 bases between them. The CDR3 coding sequence is TGTGCCATCAGTGACCGCCAGAACACCGGGGAGCTGTTTTTT. Protein sequence: CAISDRQNTGELFF.

The rearrangement joins TRBV29-1 to TRBJ2-3; TRBD2 is a possible D gene (6 bases). The CDR3 consists of 13 residues. The V and J ends lost 7 bases and 0 bases respectively, with 11 bases between them. Germline V gene lookup returns CDR1 SQVTM and CDR2 ANQGSEA. This chain's CDR3 is CSAISGSTDTQYF. CDR3 DNA sequence: TGCAGCGCCATTAGCGGAAGCACAGATACGCAGTATTTT.

The chain has TRBV7-2 and TRBJ1-3; possible D gene TRBD1, 5 bases. Germline CDR1 SGHTA, CDR2 FQGNSA. The germline V and J ends were trimmed by 1 base and 3 bases, with 13 bases remaining between them. CDR3 length: 16 residues. The CDR3 here is CASSLGPGGGGNTIYF. DNA of the CDR3: TGTGCCAGCAGCTTAGGGCCCGGGGGTGGTGGAAACACCATATATTTT.

V usage is TRBV5-1 and J usage is TRBJ1-1; D remains ambiguous. Germline CDR1 reads SGHRS; CDR2 reads YFSETQ. Trimming stripped 2 bases from V and 0 bases from J, with 8 bases between. This CDR3 has 14 residues. This chain's CDR3 is CASSLVRMNTEAFF. The CDR3 bases are TGCGCCAGCAGCTTAGTGAGGATGAACACTGAAGCTTTCTTT.

V is TRBV5-4 and J is TRBJ1-1; a weak D match, TRBD1 (5 bases). Germline assignment: CDR1 SGHNT and CDR2 YYREEE (reference sequence). V shed 3 bases and J shed 5 bases, with 14 bases lying between them. The CDR3 consists of 14 residues. The CDR3 is CASSSQTVRTEAFF. CDR3 DNA: TGTGCCAGCAGCTCTCAGACAGTTAGAACTGAAGCTTTCTTT.

This rearrangement joins TRBV20-1 to TRBJ2-5; no firm D call. CDR3 size: 11 residues. Germline V lookup: CDR1 DFQATT, CDR2 SNEGSKA (reference sequence). The V gene lost 5 bases and the J gene lost 9 bases, with 13 bases spanning the gap. The CDR3 region is CSASTLRAQYF. CDR3 bases: TGCAGTGCTTCCACCCTTAGAGCCCAGTACTTC.

The chain combines TRBV5-5 with TRBJ2-5; D is undetermined. The CDR3 covers 13 residues. The V end lost 4 bases, the J end lost 2 bases, and 9 bases lay between the germline ends. CDR1 and CDR2 from the germline V gene are SGHKS and YYEKEE (reference sequence). The CDR3 loop is CASSQTTQETQYF. CDR3 DNA: TGTGCCAGCAGCCAAACTACACAAGAGACCCAGTACTTC.

The chain joins TRBV10-1 to TRBJ2-5; tentatively, D is TRBD2 (6 bases). The CDR3 runs 15 residues. Germline V lookup: CDR1 WNHNN, CDR2 SYGVQD (reference sequence). Trimming took 4 bases from V and 7 from J, leaving 19 bases between them. CDR3 sequence (DNA): TGCGCCAGCAGTGGTAATCCCGGGAGAGAGGCGACCCAGTACTTC. Translated: CASSGNPGREATQYF.

The gene calls are TRBV7-9 and TRBJ1-4, with 10 nucleotides matching TRBD1. This CDR3 region has 19 residues. Trimming took 5 bases from V and 0 from J; bases not matched to a gene: 12. The germline V gene has CDR1 SEHNR and CDR2 FQNEAQ (reference sequence). This CDR3 reads CASSTDPGQGIPTNEKLFF. In DNA form, the CDR3 reads TGTGCCAGCAGCACAGACCCGGGACAGGGGATTCCAACTAATGAAAAACTGTTTTTT. The whole variable domain, filled in from reference TRBV7-9 and TRBJ1-4, reads DTGVSQNPRHKITKRGQNVTFRCDPISEHNRLYWYRQTLGQGPEFLTYFQNEAQLEKSRLLSDRFSAERPKGSFSTLEIQRTEQGDSAMYLCASSTDPGQGIPTNEKLFFGSGTQLSVL.

The rearrangement uses TRBV6-1 and TRBJ2-7; possibly TRBD1 or TRBD2 for D (5 bases each). The germline V gene has CDR1 MNHNS and CDR2 SASEGT. The CDR3 covers 15 residues. Trimming removed 6 bases from V and 3 bases from J, with 18 bases in between. The DNA for the CDR3 is TGTGCCAGCAGACCGGGACCTGCGGTCCACTACGAGCAGTACTTC. Translation: CASRPGPAVHYEQYF.

The chain couples TRBV5-4 to TRBJ2-3; D call uncertain. The CDR3 covers 13 residues. V lost 4 bases and J lost 0, with 6 bases in between. Germline CDR1 reads SGHNT; CDR2 reads YYREEE (reference sequence). The CDR3 loop reads CASSGSSTDTQYF. CDR3 bases: TGTGCCAGCAGCGGGTCTAGCACAGATACGCAGTATTTT.

The rearrangement links TRBV6-1 to TRBJ2-2; 9 nucleotides match TRBD2. Germline V gene data show CDR1 as MNHNS and CDR2 as SASEGT. CDR3 length: 16 amino acids. The ends lost 0 bases at V and 7 bases at J; junction bases unmatched: 6. The CDR3 spells CASSEAGGRAFGELFF. The CDR3, as DNA: TGTGCCAGCAGTGAAGCTGGCGGGAGGGCCTTCGGGGAGCTGTTTTTT.

This chain uses TRBV23-1 with TRBJ2-7, with D possibly matching TRBD1 (6 bases). TRBV23-1 falls under the ORF class, with uncertain function. The CDR3 has 14 residues. Trimming removed 0 bases from V and 7 bases from J, with 13 bases in between. The CDR3 DNA sequence: TGCGCCAGCAGTCAATCGTTGACAGGTTCTGAGCAGTACTTC. Amino acids: CASSQSLTGSEQYF.

The CDR3 loop reads CSVMRTVNSPLHF. The CDR3 coding sequence is TGCAGCGTTATGAGGACAGTAAATTCACCCCTCCACTTT. This chain connects TRBV29-1 to TRBJ1-6; D might be TRBD1 (6 bases). The CDR3 runs to 13 residues. Germline V gene data show CDR1 as SQVTM and CDR2 as ANQGSEA. Trimming took 5 bases from V and 7 from J, leaving 12 bases between them. The complete variable domain, with remaining parts taken from reference TRBV29-1 and TRBJ1-6, reads SAVISQKPSRDICQRGTSLTIQCQVDSQVTMMFWYRQQPGQSLTLIATANQGSEATYESGFVIDKFPISRPNLTFSTLTVSNMSPEDSSIYLCSVMRTVNSPLHFGNGTRLTVT.

CDR3 residues: CASSYKGEMETQYF. The CDR3 DNA follows: TGTGCCAGCAGTTATAAGGGGGAGATGGAGACCCAGTACTTC. The chain recombines TRBV6-6 with TRBJ2-5, with D maybe TRBD1 (6 bases). This CDR3 region has 14 residues. Trimming shortened V by 3 bases and J by 5 bases, and 13 bases separated the two germline ends. Germline V lookup: CDR1 MNHNY, CDR2 SVGAGI (reference sequence).

This clone was observed a handful of times. The chain carries TRBV5-1 and TRBJ2-6; D perhaps matches TRBD1 (5 bases). Germline assignment: CDR1 SGHRS and CDR2 YFSETQ. CDR3 length: 16 amino acids. The V and J ends lost 0 bases and 1 base respectively, with 8 bases between them. The chain's CDR3 is CASSLGGGSGANVLTF. Written as DNA, the CDR3 is TGCGCCAGCAGCTTGGGGGGCGGTTCTGGGGCCAACGTCCTGACTTTC.

J is TRBJ2-2 and V is TRBV7-9; D not resolved. The V end was cut by 1 base, the J end by 7 bases, with 4 bases between. The CDR3 covers 12 residues. Germline loops: CDR1 SEHNR, CDR2 FQNEAQ (reference sequence). The CDR3 sequence is CASSLGVGELFF. CDR3 DNA: TGTGCCAGCAGCTTAGGTGTCGGGGAGCTGTTTTTT.

This clone was picked up a small number of times. The chain is built from TRBV11-2 and TRBJ2-7; 7 positions match TRBD2. The ends lost 5 bases at V and 0 bases at J; junction bases unmatched: 4. Germline V lookup: CDR1 SGHAT, CDR2 FQNNGV. The CDR3 runs to 14 residues. CDR3 residues: CASSPTSYSYEQYF. Here the CDR3 DNA reads TGTGCCAGCAGCCCGACTAGCTACTCCTACGAGCAGTACTTC.

The genes are TRBV6-1 and TRBJ1-1; D gene unclear. The germline gives CDR1 MNHNS, CDR2 SASEGT. The CDR3 extends over 15 amino acids. V gave up 8 bases and J gave up 1 base, with 17 bases separating them. CDR3 coding DNA: TGTGCCAGCCTCCAGCGAAGATCTGGGAACACTGAAGCTTTCTTT. As protein: CASLQRRSGNTEAFF.

The chain is built from TRBV6-5 and TRBJ2-3; possibly TRBD1 for D (6 bases). Trimming took 6 bases from V and 0 from J, leaving 10 bases between them. The germline V gene encodes CDR1 MNHEY and CDR2 SVGAGI. CDR3 length: 14 amino acids. The CDR3 nucleotides are TGTGCCAGCAGGGCCAGGGGTAGCACAGATACGCAGTATTTT. Protein: CASRARGSTDTQYF.

The chain couples TRBV20-1 to TRBJ1-2, with a weak D call TRBD1 (5 bases). With 4 bases removed from V and 5 bases from J, the gap between germline ends came to 8 bases. This CDR3 is 11 amino acids long. In germline, CDR1 is DFQATT, CDR2 SNEGSKA (reference sequence). DNA for the CDR3: TGCAGTGCTACAGGGACTTATGGCTACACCTTC. This encodes CSATGTYGYTF.

The rearrangement links TRBV27 to TRBJ2-5, with 12 bases aligning to TRBD2. V shed 4 bases and J 5 bases; nucleotides not matched to a gene: 5. Germline V gives CDR1 MNHEY, CDR2 SMNVEV (reference sequence). CDR3 size: 15 residues. CDR3: CASSSLAGGLETQYF. For the CDR3, the DNA is TGTGCCAGCAGTTCACTAGCGGGAGGTTTGGAGACCCAGTACTTC.

The chain recombines TRBV5-6 with TRBJ2-2; D may be TRBD1 or TRBD2 (5 bases each). The germline CDR1 and CDR2 sequences are SGHDT and YYEEEE. This CDR3 region has 16 residues. V shed 2 bases and J shed 7 bases, with 18 bases lying between them. The CDR3 DNA reads as TGTGCCAGCAGCTTATCCTGGGGGACGGGCGACGGGGAGCTGTTTTTT. Encoded protein: CASSLSWGTGDGELFF.

The V gene is TRBV4-2, the J gene TRBJ1-2; D gene uncertain. With 0 bases removed from V and 2 bases from J, the gap between germline ends came to 7 bases. Germline V gene sequence: CDR1 LGHNA, CDR2 YNFKEQ. This CDR3 is 14 amino acids long. The CDR3 region has the DNA TGTGCCAGCAGCCAAGATGAAAGGAACTATGGCTACACCTTC. Translating gives CASSQDERNYGYTF.

The J gene is TRBJ2-2, the V gene TRBV6-1; 10 nucleotides align to TRBD2. The germline V gene has CDR1 MNHNS and CDR2 SASEGT. The CDR3 sequence is 14 residues long. The J segment lost 5 bases and the V segment lost 6 bases, leaving 3 bases of the junction unmatched. The CDR3 region has the DNA TGTGCCAGCAGAGCGGGAGGGGGTACCGGGGAGCTGTTTTTT. Protein product: CASRAGGGTGELFF.

V gene TRBV7-9 combines with J gene TRBJ2-7, with TRBD2 matching 10 bases. Germline V gene sequence: CDR1 SEHNR, CDR2 FQNEAQ (reference sequence). The CDR3 runs 14 residues. The trim removed 4 bases at V and 5 bases at J, leaving 5 bases unmatched. CDR3 sequence (DNA): TGTGCCAGCAGCTCTCTAGCGGGAGAGCACGAGCAGTACTTC. Translation gives CASSSLAGEHEQYF.

V usage is TRBV6-5 and J usage is TRBJ2-7; a possible D gene is TRBD1 (7 bases). Deletions cut 9 bases from V and 3 bases from J, with 18 bases between. This CDR3 comprises 14 residues. CDR1 is MNHEY and CDR2 is SVGAGI in the germline V gene. CDR3 protein: CASSSRDRHYEQYF. The CDR3 nucleotides are TGTGCCAGTTCGTCGCGGGACAGACACTACGAGCAGTACTTC.

The chain couples TRBV11-3 to TRBJ2-3, with TRBD2 matching 9 bases. The V gene end was trimmed by 3 bases and the J gene end by 3 bases; junction bases not matched to a gene: 4. CDR1 is SGHNT, CDR2 YENEEA, per germline. The CDR3 extends over 15 amino acids. The CDR3 DNA reads TGTGCCAGCAGCTTTGGTCTAGCGGGAACAGATACGCAGTATTTT. It is translated as CASSFGLAGTDTQYF.

The J gene is TRBJ2-3, the V gene TRBV14; a possible D gene is TRBD2 (5 bases). Germline V gene sequence: CDR1 SGHDN, CDR2 FVKESK. V gave up 4 bases and J gave up 2 bases, with 10 bases separating them. The CDR3 is 14 residues long. CDR3: CASSPTLDTDTQYF. The CDR3 nucleotides are TGTGCCAGCAGCCCTACACTAGACACAGATACGCAGTATTTT.